Below are 2 T cell receptor beta chains sequenced from a single sample in a study of shared clonotypes between healthy human individuals. Method: immunoSEQ multiplex PCR; TCRdb's copy keeps in-frame clones and lacks some. Of about 960,000 clones listed, approximately 80% are singletons. Specimen: memory CD4+ T cells sorted from blood. Subset meaning: CD45RA-negative fraction. Receptor source: a man younger than 35 in good health.

This clone was counted a few times. This chain joins TRBV14 and TRBJ2-1, with TRBD1 matching 10 bases. Losses at the gene ends were 4 bases for V and 6 bases for J; bases not matched to a gene: 9. Looked up from germline, CDR1 is SGHDN and CDR2 is FVKESK. This CDR3 is built from 16 residues. CDR3 amino acids: CASSPTGGRVINEQFF. The CDR3 DNA reads as TGTGCCAGCAGCCCGACAGGGGGCCGCGTCATCAATGAGCAGTTCTTC.

The J gene is TRBJ1-5, the V gene TRBV6-5, with a weak D call TRBD1 (5 bases). This CDR3 is 14 amino acids long. Deletions cut 4 bases from V and 5 bases from J, with 12 bases between. Germline CDR1 reads MNHEY; CDR2 reads SVGAGI. The CDR3 DNA follows: TGTGCCAGCAGTTCAAGGCAGGGAGATCAGCCCCAGCATTTT. As protein: CASSSRQGDQPQHF.